These 11 T cell receptor beta chains were sequenced from one sample in a study of blood T cell repertoires in COVID-19. Only in-frame clones appear in the TCRdb table, and some are missing; sequencing was by immunoSEQ multiplex PCR. This table holds fewer than 700,000 clones, less than 90% found once. The sample consisted of peripheral blood. The receptors come from a woman aged 45 to 65 with COVID-19, enrolled during active disease.

J is TRBJ2-1 and V is TRBV6-1; D remains unclear. CDR1 MNHNS and CDR2 SASEGT come from the germline V gene. With 2 bases removed from V and 6 bases from J, the gap between germline ends came to 5 bases. The CDR3 runs to 12 residues. The CDR3 protein is CASSESLNEQFF. CDR3 in DNA: TGTGCCAGCAGTGAAAGCCTCAATGAGCAGTTCTTC.

V usage is TRBV28 and J usage is TRBJ1-1; D ambiguous. Per the germline V gene, CDR1 is MDHEN and CDR2 is SYDVKM. The CDR3 extends over 13 amino acids. Trimming cost V 5 bases and J 1 base, with 8 bases left between them. CDR3 residues: CASSGLQNTEAFF. As DNA, the CDR3 is TGTGCCAGCAGTGGGCTACAGAACACTGAAGCTTTCTTT.

The V gene is TRBV29-1, the J gene TRBJ1-2; TRBD1 might be the D (5 bases). Germline V CDR1 and CDR2: SQVTM, ANQGSEA. This CDR3 has 10 residues. The V end was cut by 3 bases, the J end by 12 bases, with 11 bases between. The CDR3 sequence is CSVDGGGNTF. The DNA of the CDR3 is TGCAGCGTTGACGGGGGAGGCAACACCTTC.

CDR3 amino acids: CASSLGQGGYTF. CDR3 nucleotides: TGTGCCAGCTCGCTAGGACAGGGGGGCTACACCTTC. The genes are TRBV18 and TRBJ1-2, with 9 nucleotides matching TRBD1. The CDR3 contains 12 residues. V lost 6 bases to trimming and J lost 8 bases; unmatched junction nucleotides: 4. Germline V lookup: CDR1 KGHSH, CDR2 LQKENI.

To note about this clone: The sample contains more than one DNA sequence encoding this CDR3. The V call is TRBV5-1, the J call TRBJ1-2, with TRBD1 identical over 7 bases. CDR1 and CDR2 (germline): SGHRS, YFSETQ. This CDR3 is built from 13 residues. V lost 4 bases, J lost 5 bases, and 5 bases stayed unmatched. CDR3 nucleotide sequence: TGCGCCAGCAGCCGCGACAGGGCGTATGGCTACACCTTC. Translated: CASSRDRAYGYTF.

This clone was counted only a few times. The chain links TRBV30 to TRBJ2-2, with D perhaps matching TRBD1 (6 bases). Germline V CDR1 and CDR2: GTSNPN, SVGIG (reference sequence). This CDR3 is built from 14 residues. V lost 3 bases and J lost 0, with 8 bases in between. Written as DNA, the CDR3 is TGTGCCTGGAGCAGGGGACCGAACACCGGGGAGCTGTTTTTT. It translates to CAWSRGPNTGELFF.

The chain recombines TRBV6-6 with TRBJ2-1; TRBD2 matches 8 bases. This CDR3 has 15 amino acids. From germline, CDR1 is MNHNY and CDR2 SVGAGI (reference sequence). The junction had 12 bases not matched to a gene; V was cut back by 7 bases and J by 7 bases. As DNA, the CDR3 is TGTGCCAGCACTATACCCCAGCGGGGGTTTAATGAGCAGTTCTTC. Protein: CASTIPQRGFNEQFF.

Only a few counts were recorded for this clone. This chain connects TRBV3-1 (or the pseudogene TRBV3-2) to TRBJ1-1; maybe TRBD1 (5 bases). Trimming stripped 0 bases from V and 2 bases from J, with 13 bases between. Germline CDR1 LGHDT, CDR2 YNNKEL (reference sequence). The CDR3 totals 16 residues. CDR3 protein: CASSQDSRRGNTEAFF. The CDR3 nucleotides are TGTGCCAGCAGCCAAGATTCGAGGAGGGGAAACACTGAAGCTTTCTTT.

The chain couples TRBV19 to TRBJ1-1, with D hard to call. V was shortened by 7 bases and J by 0 bases, with 15 bases between the two germline ends. This CDR3 is 15 amino acids long. CDR1 and CDR2 (germline): LNHDA, SQIVND (reference sequence). The CDR3 region is CASTLSGALNTEAFF. The CDR3 bases are TGTGCCAGTACCTTAAGTGGAGCCCTGAACACTGAAGCTTTCTTT.

The chain recombines TRBV2 with TRBJ2-3, with no clear D. The V gene's germline CDR1 is SNHLY and CDR2 FYNNEI. Trimming took off 3 bases at V and 4 bases at J, with 11 bases between the two ends. The CDR3 extends over 14 amino acids. CDR3 sequence reads: CASSDVGNADTQYF. The CDR3 DNA reads TGTGCCAGCAGTGATGTTGGCAACGCAGATACGCAGTATTTT.

This chain joins TRBV5-5 and TRBJ1-2; TRBD1 might be the D (6 bases). Germline CDR1 SGHKS, CDR2 YYEKEE (reference sequence). The CDR3 spans 15 residues. V was clipped by 4 bases and J by 6 bases, with 19 bases between them. The CDR3 nucleotides are TGTGCCAGCAGCCCGGCGGTACAGGGAAAGGATGGCTACACCTTC. This codes for CASSPAVQGKDGYTF.